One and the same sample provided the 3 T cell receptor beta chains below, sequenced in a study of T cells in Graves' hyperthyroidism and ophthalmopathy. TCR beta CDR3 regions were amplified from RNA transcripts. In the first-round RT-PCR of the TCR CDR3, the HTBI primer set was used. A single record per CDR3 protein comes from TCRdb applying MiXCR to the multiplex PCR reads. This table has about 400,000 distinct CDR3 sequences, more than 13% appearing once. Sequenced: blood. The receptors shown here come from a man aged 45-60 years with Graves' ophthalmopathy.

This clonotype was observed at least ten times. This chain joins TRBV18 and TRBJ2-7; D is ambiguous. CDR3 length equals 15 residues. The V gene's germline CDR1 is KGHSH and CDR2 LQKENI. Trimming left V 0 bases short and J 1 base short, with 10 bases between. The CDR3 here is CASSPPSRASYEQYF. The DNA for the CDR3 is TGTGCCAGCTCACCACCGAGCCGGGCGTCCTACGAGCAGTACTTC. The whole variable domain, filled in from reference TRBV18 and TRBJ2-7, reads NAGVMQNPRHLVRRRGQEARLRCSPMKGHSHVYWYRQLPEEGLKFMVYLQKENIIDESGMPKERFSAEFPKEGPSILRIQQVVRGDSAAYFCASSPPSRASYEQYFGPGTRLTVT.

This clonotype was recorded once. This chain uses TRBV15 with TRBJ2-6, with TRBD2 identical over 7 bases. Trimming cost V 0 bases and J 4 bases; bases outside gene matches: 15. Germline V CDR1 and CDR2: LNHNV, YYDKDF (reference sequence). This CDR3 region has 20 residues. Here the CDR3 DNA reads TGTGCCACCAGCAGAGATCTTGTGGGGAGAGCGGGATTAGGGGCCAACGTCCTGACTTTC. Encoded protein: CATSRDLVGRAGLGANVLTF.

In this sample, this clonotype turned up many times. The CDR3 sequence is CASSFGDRAFDEQFF. CDR3 DNA sequence: TGTGCCAGCAGTTTCGGAGACAGGGCTTTCGATGAGCAGTTCTTC. V and J are TRBV12-3 or TRBV12-4 and TRBJ2-1, with 7 bases fitting TRBD1. J was trimmed by 8 bases and V by 3 bases; bases with no gene match: 10. The CDR3 runs to 15 residues.